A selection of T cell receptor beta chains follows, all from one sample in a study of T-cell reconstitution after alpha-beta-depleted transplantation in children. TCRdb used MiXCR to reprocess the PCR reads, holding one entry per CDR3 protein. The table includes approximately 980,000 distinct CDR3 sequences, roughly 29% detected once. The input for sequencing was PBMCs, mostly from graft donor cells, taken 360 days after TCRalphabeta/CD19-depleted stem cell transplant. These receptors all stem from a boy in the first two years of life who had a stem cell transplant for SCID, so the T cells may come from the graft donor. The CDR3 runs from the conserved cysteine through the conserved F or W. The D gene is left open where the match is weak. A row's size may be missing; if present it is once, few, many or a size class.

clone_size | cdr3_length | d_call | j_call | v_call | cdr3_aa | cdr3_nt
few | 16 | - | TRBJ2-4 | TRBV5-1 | CASSLVRRGLSSIQYF | TGCGCCAGCAGCTTGGTACGGAGGGGACTTTCTAGCATTCAGTACTTC
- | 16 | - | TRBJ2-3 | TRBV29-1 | CSVVSLGLRGTDTQYF | TGCAGCGTTGTAAGTCTGGGGTTAAGGGGCACAGATACGCAGTATTTT
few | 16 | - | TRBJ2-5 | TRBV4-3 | CASSLRDAPYQETQYF | TGCGCCAGCAGCTTAAGAGATGCTCCGTACCAAGAGACCCAGTACTTC
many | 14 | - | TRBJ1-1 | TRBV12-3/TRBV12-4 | CASSLGQKNTEAFF | TGTGCCAGCAGTTTGGGACAAAAGAACACTGAAGCTTTCTTT
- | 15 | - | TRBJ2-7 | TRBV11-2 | CASSFSFQGPYEQYF | TGTGCCAGCAGCTTCTCGTTTCAGGGGCCATACGAGCAGTACTTC
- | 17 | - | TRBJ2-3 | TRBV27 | CASSFGVGLPSTDTQYF | TGTGCCAGCAGTTTCGGGGTTGGGTTACCTAGCACAGATACGCAGTATTTT
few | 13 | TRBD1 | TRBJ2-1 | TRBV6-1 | CASSRDREDEQFF | TGTGCCAGCAGCCGGGACAGGGAGGATGAGCAGTTCTTC
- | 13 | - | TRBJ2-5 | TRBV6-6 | CASSYWGRETQYF | TGTGCCAGCAGTTACTGGGGGAGGGAGACCCAGTACTTC
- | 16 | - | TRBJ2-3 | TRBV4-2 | CASSQDLDPSTDTQYF | TGTGCCAGCAGCCAAGATCTAGACCCTAGCACAGATACGCAGTATTTT
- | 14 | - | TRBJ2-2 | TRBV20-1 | CSARRQGSTGELFF | TGCAGTGCTAGAAGGCAGGGCAGCACCGGGGAGCTGTTTTTT
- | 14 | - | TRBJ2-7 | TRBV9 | CASSVGAEAYEQYF | TGTGCCAGCAGCGTAGGAGCGGAGGCCTACGAGCAGTACTTC
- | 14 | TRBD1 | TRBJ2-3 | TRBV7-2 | CASSIRQGTDTQYF | TGTGCCAGCAGCATTCGACAGGGGACAGATACGCAGTATTTT
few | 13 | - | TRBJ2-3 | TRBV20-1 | CSASRGKPDTQYF | TGCAGTGCTAGCCGGGGCAAACCGGATACGCAGTATTTT
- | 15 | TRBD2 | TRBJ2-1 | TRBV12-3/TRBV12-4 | CASSFGGGGAYEQFF | TGTGCCAGCAGTTTCGGTGGCGGGGGGGCCTATGAGCAGTTCTTC
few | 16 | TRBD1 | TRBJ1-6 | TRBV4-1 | CASSQAQGIGTSPLHF | TGCGCCAGCAGCCAAGCACAGGGGATCGGGACTTCACCCCTCCACTTT
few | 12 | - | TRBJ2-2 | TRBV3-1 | CASNRGPGELFF | TGTGCCAGCAATAGGGGACCCGGGGAGCTGTTTTTT
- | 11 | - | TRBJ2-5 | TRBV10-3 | CAARGQESQYF | TGTGCCGCCAGGGGACAAGAGTCCCAGTACTTC
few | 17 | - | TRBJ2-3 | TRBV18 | CASSPLLLNPLTDTQYF | TGTGCCAGCTCACCACTGCTCCTGAACCCACTCACAGATACGCAGTATTTT
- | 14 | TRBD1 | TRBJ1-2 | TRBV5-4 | CASRRTGGSYGYTF | TGTGCCAGCAGGCGGACAGGAGGGAGCTATGGCTACACCTTC
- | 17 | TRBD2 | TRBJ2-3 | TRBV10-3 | CATQTTRTSGGTDTQYF | TGTGCCACCCAGACCACCCGGACTAGCGGGGGCACAGATACGCAGTATTTT
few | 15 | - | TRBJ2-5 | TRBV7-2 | CASSLWSAGVETQYF | TGTGCCAGCAGCTTATGGTCGGCAGGGGTGGAGACCCAGTACTTC
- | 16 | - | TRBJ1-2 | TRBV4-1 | CASSQERTSRGAGYTF | TGCGCCAGCAGCCAAGAACGGACGTCCAGGGGAGCTGGCTACACCTTC
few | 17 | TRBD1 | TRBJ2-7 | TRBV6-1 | CASEGLSSGQGSYEQYF | TGTGCCAGCGAAGGCCTCTCATCGGGACAGGGGTCCTACGAGCAGTACTTC
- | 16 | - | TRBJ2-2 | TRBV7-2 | CASSLAAGVNTGELFF | TGTGCCAGCAGCTTAGCCGCAGGCGTAAACACCGGGGAGCTGTTTTTT
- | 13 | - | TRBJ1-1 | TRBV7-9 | CASSLVVRSEAFF | TGTGCCAGCAGCTTAGTTGTCCGGTCTGAAGCTTTCTTT
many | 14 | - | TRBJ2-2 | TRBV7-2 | CASSRTTNTGELFF | TGTGCCAGCAGCCGGACTACGAACACCGGGGAGCTGTTTTTT
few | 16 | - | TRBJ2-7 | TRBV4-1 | CASSPHPKGSSYEQYF | TGCGCCAGCAGCCCACACCCAAAGGGCTCCTCCTACGAGCAGTACTTC
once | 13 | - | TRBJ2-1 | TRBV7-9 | CASSPLFGNEQFF | TGTGCCAGCAGCCCCCTATTTGGCAATGAGCAGTTCTTC
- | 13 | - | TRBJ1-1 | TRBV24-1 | CATSDFLGTEAFF | TGTGCCACCAGTGATTTCTTGGGCACTGAAGCTTTCTTT
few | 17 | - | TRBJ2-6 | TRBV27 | CASSLFGRSSGANVLTF | TGTGCCAGCAGTTTATTTGGCAGAAGCTCTGGGGCCAACGTCCTGACTTTC
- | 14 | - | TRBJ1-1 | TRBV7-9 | CASVDRARDTEAFF | TGTGCCAGCGTGGACAGAGCGCGGGACACTGAAGCTTTCTTT